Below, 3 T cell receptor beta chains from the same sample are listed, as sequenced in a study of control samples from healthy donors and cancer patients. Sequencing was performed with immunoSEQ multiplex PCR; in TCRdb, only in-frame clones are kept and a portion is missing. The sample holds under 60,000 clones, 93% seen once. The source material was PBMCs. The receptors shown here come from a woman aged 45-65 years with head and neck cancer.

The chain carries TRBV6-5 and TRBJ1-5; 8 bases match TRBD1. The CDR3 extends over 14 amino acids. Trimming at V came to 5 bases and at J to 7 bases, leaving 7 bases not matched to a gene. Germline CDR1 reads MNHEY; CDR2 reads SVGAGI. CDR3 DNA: TGTGCCAGCAGTACGGACAGGGCGGAGCAGCCCCAGCATTTT. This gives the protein CASSTDRAEQPQHF.

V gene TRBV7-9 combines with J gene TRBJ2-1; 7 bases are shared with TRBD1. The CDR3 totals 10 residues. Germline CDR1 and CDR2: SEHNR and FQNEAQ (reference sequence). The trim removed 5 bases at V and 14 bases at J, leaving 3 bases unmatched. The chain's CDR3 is CASSPDREFF. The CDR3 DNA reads TGTGCCAGCAGCCCAGACAGGGAGTTCTTC.

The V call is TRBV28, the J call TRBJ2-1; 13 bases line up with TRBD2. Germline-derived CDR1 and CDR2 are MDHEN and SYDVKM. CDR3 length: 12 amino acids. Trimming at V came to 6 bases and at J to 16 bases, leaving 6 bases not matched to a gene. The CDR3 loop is CASREGLAGDFF. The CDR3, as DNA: TGTGCCAGCAGGGAAGGACTAGCGGGGGATTTCTTC.